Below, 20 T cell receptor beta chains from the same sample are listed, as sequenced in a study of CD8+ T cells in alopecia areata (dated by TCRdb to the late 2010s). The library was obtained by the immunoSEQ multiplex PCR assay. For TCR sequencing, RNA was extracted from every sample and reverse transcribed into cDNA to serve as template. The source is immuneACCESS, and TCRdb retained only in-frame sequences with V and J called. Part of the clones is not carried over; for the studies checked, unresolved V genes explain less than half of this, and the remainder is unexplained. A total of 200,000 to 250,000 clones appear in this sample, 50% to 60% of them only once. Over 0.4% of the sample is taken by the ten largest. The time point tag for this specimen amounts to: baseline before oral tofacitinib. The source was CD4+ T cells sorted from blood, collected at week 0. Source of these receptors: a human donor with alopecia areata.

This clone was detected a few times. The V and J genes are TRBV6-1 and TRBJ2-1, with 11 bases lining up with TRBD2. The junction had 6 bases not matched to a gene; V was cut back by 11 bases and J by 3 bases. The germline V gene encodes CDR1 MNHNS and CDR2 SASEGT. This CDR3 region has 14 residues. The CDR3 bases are TGTGCCGGAAAACTAGCGGGAGTCTACAATGAGCAGTTCTTC. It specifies CAGKLAGVYNEQFF.

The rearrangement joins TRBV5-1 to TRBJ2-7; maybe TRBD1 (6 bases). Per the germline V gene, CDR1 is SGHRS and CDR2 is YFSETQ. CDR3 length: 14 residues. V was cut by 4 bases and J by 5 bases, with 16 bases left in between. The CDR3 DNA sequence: TGCGCCAGCAGCCCGACAGGCACGGGGAACGAGCAGTACTTC. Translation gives CASSPTGTGNEQYF.

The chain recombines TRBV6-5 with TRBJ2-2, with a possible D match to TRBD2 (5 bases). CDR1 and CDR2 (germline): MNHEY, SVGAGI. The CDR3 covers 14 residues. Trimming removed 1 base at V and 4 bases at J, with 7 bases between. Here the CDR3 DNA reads TGTGCCAGCAGTTACTGGGAGAGCACCGGGGAGCTGTTTTTT. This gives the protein CASSYWESTGELFF.

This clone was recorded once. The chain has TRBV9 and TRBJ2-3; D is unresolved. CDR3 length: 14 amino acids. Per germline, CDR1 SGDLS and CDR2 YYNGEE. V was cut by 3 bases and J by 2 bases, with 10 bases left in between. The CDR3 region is CASSGPTYTDTQYF. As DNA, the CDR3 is TGTGCCAGCAGCGGACCCACCTACACAGATACGCAGTATTTT.

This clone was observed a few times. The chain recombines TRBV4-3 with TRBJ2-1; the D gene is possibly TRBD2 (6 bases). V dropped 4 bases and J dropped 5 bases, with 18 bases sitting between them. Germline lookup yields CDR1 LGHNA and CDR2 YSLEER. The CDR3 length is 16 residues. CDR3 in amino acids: CASSRPLRDGNNEQFF. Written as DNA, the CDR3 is TGCGCCAGCAGCCGCCCTCTGCGGGATGGGAACAATGAGCAGTTCTTC.

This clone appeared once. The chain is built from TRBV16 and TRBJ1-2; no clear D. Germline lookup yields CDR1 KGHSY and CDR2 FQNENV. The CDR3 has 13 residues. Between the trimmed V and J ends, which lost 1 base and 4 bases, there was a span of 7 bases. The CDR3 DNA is TGTGCCAGCAGCCAATACAGTTCCTATGGCTACACCTTC. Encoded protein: CASSQYSSYGYTF.

CDR3 sequence reads: CASSFQFSSGANVLTF. The CDR3 DNA follows: TGTGCCAGCAGCTTCCAGTTTAGCTCTGGGGCCAACGTCCTGACTTTC. This chain links TRBV5-8 with TRBJ2-6; no reliable D call. This CDR3 spans 16 amino acids. The V gene lost 2 bases and the J gene lost 0 bases, with 9 bases spanning the gap. CDR1 and CDR2 (germline): SGHTS, YDEGEE.

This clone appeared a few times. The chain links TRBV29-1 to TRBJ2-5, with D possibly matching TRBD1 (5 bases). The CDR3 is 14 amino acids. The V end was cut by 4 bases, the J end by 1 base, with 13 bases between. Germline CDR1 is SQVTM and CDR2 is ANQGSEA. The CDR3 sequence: CSVAAGSIQETQYF. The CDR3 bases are TGCAGCGTTGCGGCAGGGTCTATCCAAGAGACCCAGTACTTC.

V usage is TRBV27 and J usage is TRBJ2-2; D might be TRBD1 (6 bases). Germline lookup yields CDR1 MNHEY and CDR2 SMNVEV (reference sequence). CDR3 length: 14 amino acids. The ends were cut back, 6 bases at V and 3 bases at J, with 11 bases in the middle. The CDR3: CASRLTGYTGELFF. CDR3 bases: TGTGCCAGCAGACTAACAGGGTACACCGGGGAGCTGTTTTTT.

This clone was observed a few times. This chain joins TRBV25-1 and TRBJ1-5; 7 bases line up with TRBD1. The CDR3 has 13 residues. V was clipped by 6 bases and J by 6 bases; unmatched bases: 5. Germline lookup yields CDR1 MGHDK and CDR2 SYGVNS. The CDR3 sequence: CASSGQVGQPQHF. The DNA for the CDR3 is TGTGCCAGCAGCGGACAGGTTGGTCAGCCCCAGCATTTT.

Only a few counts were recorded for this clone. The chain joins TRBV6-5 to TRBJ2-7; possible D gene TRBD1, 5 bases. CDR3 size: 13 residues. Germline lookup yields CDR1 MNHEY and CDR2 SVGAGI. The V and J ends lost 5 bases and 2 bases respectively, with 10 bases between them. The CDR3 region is CASSGDRPYEQYF. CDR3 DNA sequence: TGTGCCAGCAGTGGAGACAGACCCTACGAGCAGTACTTC.

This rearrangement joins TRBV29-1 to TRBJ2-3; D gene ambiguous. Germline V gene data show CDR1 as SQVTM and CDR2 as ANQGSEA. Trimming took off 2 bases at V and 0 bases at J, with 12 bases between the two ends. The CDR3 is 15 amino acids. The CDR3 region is CSVEPSLYSTDTQYF. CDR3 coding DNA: TGCAGCGTTGAACCCTCCCTTTATAGCACAGATACGCAGTATTTT.

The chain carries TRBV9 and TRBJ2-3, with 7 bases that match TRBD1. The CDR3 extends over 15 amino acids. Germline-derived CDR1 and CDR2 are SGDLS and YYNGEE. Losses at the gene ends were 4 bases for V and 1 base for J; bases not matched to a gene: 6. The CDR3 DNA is TGTGCCAGCAGCTCCAGTGACAGGGGCACAGATACGCAGTATTTT. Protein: CASSSSDRGTDTQYF.

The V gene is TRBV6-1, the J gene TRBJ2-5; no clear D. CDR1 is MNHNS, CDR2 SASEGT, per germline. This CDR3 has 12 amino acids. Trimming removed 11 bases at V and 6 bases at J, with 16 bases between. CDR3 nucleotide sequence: TGTGCCGCCGGCGCGGACGTGAAGACCCAGTACTTC. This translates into CAAGADVKTQYF.

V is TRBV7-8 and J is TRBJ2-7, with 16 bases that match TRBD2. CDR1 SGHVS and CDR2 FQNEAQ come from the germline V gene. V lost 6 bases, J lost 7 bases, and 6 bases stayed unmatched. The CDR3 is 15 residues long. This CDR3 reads CASSYPGLAGGEQYF. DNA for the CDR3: TGTGCCAGCAGTTATCCGGGACTAGCGGGAGGGGAGCAGTACTTC.

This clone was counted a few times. In nucleotides, the CDR3 is TGCGCCAGCAGCTTGGGGGTTGCCCGGATTACGCAGTATTTT. Residues: CASSLGVARITQYF. V and J are TRBV5-1 and TRBJ2-3, with unresolved D. This CDR3 contains 14 residues. Looked up from germline, CDR1 is SGHRS and CDR2 is YFSETQ. Trimming cost V 0 bases and J 8 bases, with 13 bases left between them.

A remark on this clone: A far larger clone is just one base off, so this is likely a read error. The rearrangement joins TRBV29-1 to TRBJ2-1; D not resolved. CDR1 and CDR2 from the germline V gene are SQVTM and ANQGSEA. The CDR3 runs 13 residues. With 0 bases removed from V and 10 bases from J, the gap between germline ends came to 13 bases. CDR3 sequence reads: CSVEDNPTHEQFF. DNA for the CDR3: TGCAGCGTTGAAGATAACCCGACCCACGAGCAGTTCTTC.

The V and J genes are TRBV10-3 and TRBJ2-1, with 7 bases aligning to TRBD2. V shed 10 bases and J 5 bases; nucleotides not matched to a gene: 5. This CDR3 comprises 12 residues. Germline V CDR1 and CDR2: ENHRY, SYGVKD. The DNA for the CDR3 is TGTGCCACCGGACTAGAGAACAATGAGCAGTTCTTC. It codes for CATGLENNEQFF.

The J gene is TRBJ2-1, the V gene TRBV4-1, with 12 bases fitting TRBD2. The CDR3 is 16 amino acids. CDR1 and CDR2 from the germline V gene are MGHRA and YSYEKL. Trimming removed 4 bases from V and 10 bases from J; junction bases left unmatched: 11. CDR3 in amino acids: CASSPRSSGRAGEQFF. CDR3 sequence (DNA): TGCGCCAGCAGCCCTCGTTCTAGCGGGAGGGCGGGCGAGCAGTTCTTC.

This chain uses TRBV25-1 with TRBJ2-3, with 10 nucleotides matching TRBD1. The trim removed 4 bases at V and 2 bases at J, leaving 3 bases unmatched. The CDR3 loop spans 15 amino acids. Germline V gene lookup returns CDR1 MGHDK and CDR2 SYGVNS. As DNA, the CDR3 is TGTGCCAGCAGTGCGGGACAGGGGTTCACAGATACGCAGTATTTT. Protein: CASSAGQGFTDTQYF.